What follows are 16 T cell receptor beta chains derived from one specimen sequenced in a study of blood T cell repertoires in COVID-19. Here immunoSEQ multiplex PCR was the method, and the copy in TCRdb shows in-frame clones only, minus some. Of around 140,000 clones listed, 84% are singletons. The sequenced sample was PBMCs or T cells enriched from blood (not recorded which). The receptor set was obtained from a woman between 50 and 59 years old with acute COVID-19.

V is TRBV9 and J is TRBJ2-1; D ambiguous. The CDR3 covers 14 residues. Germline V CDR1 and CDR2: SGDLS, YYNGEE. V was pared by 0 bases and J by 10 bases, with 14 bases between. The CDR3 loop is CASSVAPAAAEQFF. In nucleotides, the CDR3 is TGTGCCAGCAGCGTAGCTCCTGCGGCCGCGGAGCAGTTCTTC.

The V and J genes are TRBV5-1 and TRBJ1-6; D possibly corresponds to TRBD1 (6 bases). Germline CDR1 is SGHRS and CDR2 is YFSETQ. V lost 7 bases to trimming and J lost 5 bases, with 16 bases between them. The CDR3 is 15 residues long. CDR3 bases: TGCGCCAGCGCCGCCCGGACAGTAGATAATTCACCCCTCCACTTT. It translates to CASAARTVDNSPLHF.

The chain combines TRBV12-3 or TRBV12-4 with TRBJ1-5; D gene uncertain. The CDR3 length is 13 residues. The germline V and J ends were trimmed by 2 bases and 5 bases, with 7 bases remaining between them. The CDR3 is CASSLSGDQPQHF. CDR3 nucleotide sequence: TGTGCCAGCAGTTTATCTGGAGATCAGCCCCAGCATTTT.

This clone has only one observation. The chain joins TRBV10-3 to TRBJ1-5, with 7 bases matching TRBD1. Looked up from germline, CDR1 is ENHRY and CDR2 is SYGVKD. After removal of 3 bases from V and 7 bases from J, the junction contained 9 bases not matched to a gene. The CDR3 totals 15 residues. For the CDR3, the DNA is TGTGCCATCAGTGATAAGGACAGGCAGTACCAGCCCCAGCATTTT. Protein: CAISDKDRQYQPQHF.

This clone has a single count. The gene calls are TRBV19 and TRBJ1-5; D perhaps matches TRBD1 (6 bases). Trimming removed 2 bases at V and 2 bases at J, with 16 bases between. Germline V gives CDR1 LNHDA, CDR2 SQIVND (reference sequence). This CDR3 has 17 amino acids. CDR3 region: CASSIIPGGHRNQPQHF. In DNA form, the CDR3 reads TGTGCCAGTAGTATAATTCCGGGGGGACACCGCAATCAGCCCCAGCATTTT.

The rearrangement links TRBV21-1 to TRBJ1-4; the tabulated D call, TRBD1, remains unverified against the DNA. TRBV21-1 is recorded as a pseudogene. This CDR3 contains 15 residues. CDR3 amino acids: CASSSRGARNEKLFF. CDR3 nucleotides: TGTGCCAGCAGCTCCAGGGGGGCCCGAAATGAAAAACTGTTTTTT.

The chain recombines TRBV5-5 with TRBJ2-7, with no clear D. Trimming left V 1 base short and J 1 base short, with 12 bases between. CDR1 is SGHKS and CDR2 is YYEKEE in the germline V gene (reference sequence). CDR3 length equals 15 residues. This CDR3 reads CASSLYDTRSYEQYF. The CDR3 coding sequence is TGTGCCAGCAGCTTGTATGACACACGTTCCTACGAGCAGTACTTC. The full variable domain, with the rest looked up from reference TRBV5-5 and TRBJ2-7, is DAGVTQSPTHLIKTRGQQVTLRCSPISGHKSVSWYQQVLGQGPQFIFQYYEKEERGRGNFPDRFSARQFPNYSSELNVNALLLGDSALYLCASSLYDTRSYEQYFGPGTRLTVT.

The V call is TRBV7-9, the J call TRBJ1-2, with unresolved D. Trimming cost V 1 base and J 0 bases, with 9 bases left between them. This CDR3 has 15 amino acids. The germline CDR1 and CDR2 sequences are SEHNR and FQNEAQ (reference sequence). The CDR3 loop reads CASSLVAIPNYGYTF. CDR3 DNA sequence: TGTGCCAGCAGCTTAGTAGCCATTCCTAACTATGGCTACACCTTC.

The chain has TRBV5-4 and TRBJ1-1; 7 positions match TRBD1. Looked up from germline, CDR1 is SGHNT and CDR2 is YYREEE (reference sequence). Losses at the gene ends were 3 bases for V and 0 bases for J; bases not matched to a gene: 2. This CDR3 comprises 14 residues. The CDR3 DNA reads TGTGCCAGCAGCTCGGGACAGATGAACACTGAAGCTTTCTTT. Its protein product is CASSSGQMNTEAFF.

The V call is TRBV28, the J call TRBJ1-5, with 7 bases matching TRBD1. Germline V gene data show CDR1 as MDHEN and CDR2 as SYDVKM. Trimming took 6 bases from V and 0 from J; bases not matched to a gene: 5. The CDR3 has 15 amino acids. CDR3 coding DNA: TGTGCCAGCAGCCCGACAGGGAATAGCAATCAGCCCCAGCATTTT. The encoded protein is CASSPTGNSNQPQHF.

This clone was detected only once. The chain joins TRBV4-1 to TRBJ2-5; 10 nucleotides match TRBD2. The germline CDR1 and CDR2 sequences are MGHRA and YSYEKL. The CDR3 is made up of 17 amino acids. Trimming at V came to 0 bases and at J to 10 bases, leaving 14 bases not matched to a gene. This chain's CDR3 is CASSQDPSGRALLGQYF. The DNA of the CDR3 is TGCGCCAGCAGCCAAGATCCAAGCGGGAGGGCCCTTTTGGGCCAGTACTTC.

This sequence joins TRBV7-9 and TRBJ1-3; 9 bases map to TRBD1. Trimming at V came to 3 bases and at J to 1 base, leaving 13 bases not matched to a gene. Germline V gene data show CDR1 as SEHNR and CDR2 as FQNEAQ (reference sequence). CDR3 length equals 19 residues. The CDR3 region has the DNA TGTGCCAGCAGCTTCTCCGTACCTCGGACAGGGGAATCTGGAAACACCATATATTTT. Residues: CASSFSVPRTGESGNTIYF.

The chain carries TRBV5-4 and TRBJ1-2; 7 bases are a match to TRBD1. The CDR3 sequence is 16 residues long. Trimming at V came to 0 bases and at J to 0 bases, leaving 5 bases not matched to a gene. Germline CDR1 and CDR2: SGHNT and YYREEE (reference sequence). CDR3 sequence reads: CASSLADRRANYGYTF. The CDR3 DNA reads TGTGCCAGCAGCTTGGCGGACAGGCGAGCTAACTATGGCTACACCTTC. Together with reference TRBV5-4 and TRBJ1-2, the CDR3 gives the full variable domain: ETGVTQSPTHLIKTRGQQVTLRCSSQSGHNTVSWYQQALGQGPQFIFQYYREEENGRGNFPPRFSGLQFPNYSSELNVNALELDDSALYLCASSLADRRANYGYTFGSGTRLTVV.

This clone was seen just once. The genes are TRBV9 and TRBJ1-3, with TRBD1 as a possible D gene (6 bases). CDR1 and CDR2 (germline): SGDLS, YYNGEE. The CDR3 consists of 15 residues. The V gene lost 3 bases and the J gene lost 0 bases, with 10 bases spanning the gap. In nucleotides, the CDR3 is TGTGCCAGCAGCGAGCGGACAGTCTCTGGAAACACCATATATTTT. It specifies CASSERTVSGNTIYF.

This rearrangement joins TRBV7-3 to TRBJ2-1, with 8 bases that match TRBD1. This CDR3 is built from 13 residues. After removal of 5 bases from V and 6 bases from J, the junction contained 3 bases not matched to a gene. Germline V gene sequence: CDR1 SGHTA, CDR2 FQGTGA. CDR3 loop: CASSLDRVNEQFF. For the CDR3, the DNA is TGTGCCAGCAGCCTGGACAGGGTCAATGAGCAGTTCTTC.

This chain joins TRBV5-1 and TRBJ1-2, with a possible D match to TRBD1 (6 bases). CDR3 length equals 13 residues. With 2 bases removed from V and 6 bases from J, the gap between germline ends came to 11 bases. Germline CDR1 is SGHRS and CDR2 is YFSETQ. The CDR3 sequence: CASSFRGADGYTF. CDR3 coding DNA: TGCGCCAGCAGCTTCCGGGGGGCCGATGGCTACACCTTC.